Listed below are T cell receptor beta chains from one sample, sequenced in a study of cytomegalovirus exposure and HLA in healthy donors. Profiling relied on immunoSEQ multiplex PCR, and the TCRdb table lists in-frame clones only, not all of them. Counted here are roughly 100,000 clones, over 65% occurring once; the ten biggest clones make up about 7.5%. Sequenced: PBMCs. Source of these receptors: a man in his forties in good health and CMV-seropositive. Both conserved end residues are part of each CDR3. A D gene is named only where the DNA matches it firmly. Clone size is stated in some rows and not others, as once, few, many or a class when expanded.

J gene: TRBJ2-7; D gene: TRBD1; V gene: TRBV18; clone size: -; CDR3 DNA: TGTGCCAGCTCACCAAGACAGGGGTTGGAGGACGAGCAGTACTTC; CDR3 protein: CASSPRQGLEDEQYF
J gene: TRBJ2-3; D gene: -; V gene: TRBV6-1; clone size: -; CDR3 DNA: TGTGCCAGCTCCCTCGGGGGCACAGATACGCAGTATTTT; CDR3 protein: CASSLGGTDTQYF
J gene: TRBJ1-4; D gene: TRBD1; V gene: TRBV4-2; clone size: -; CDR3 DNA: TGTGCCAGCAGCCAGACGGGACAGTTAAATGAAAAACTGTTTTTT; CDR3 protein: CASSQTGQLNEKLFF
J gene: TRBJ2-6; D gene: -; V gene: TRBV30; clone size: -; CDR3 DNA: TGTGCCTGGAGTGTAGGGGTCTCTGGGGCCAACGGCCTGACTTTC; CDR3 protein: CAWSVGVSGANGLTF
J gene: TRBJ1-5; D gene: TRBD1; V gene: TRBV6-5; clone size: -; CDR3 DNA: TGTGCCAGCAGACTTACAGGGGGCAATCAGCCCCAGCATTTT; CDR3 protein: CASRLTGGNQPQHF
J gene: TRBJ2-6; D gene: -; V gene: TRBV18; clone size: -; CDR3 DNA: TGTGCCAGCTCACCATATAGCTCGAAGTCTGGGGCCAACGTCCTGACTTTC; CDR3 protein: CASSPYSSKSGANVLTF
J gene: TRBJ2-1; D gene: TRBD2; V gene: TRBV7-9; clone size: once; CDR3 DNA: TGTGCCAGCAGCTTGACTAGCGGGCTTTACAATGAGCAGTTCTTC; CDR3 protein: CASSLTSGLYNEQFF
J gene: TRBJ2-1; D gene: TRBD1; V gene: TRBV30; clone size: -; CDR3 DNA: TGTGCCTGGGCTACCGGGACAGTGGCTGAGCAGTTCTTC; CDR3 protein: CAWATGTVAEQFF
J gene: TRBJ1-1; D gene: -; V gene: TRBV19; clone size: -; CDR3 DNA: TGTGCCAGTACAAACTCGGGGAGGGCCTCCACGGGCACTGAAGCTTTCTTT; CDR3 protein: CASTNSGRASTGTEAFF
J gene: TRBJ1-5; D gene: TRBD1; V gene: TRBV28; clone size: -; CDR3 DNA: TGTGCCAGCAGTCCGACTACAGGGGTGAGGCAGCCCCAGCATTTT; CDR3 protein: CASSPTTGVRQPQHF
J gene: TRBJ2-1; D gene: TRBD2; V gene: TRBV7-9; clone size: -; CDR3 DNA: TGTGCCACCTCGAGGGGTAGCGGGAGCGATGAGCAGTTCTTC; CDR3 protein: CATSRGSGSDEQFF
J gene: TRBJ1-3; D gene: TRBD1; V gene: TRBV6-6; clone size: -; CDR3 DNA: TGTGCCAGCAGACTAACAGGGGTCAGCTCTGGAAACACCATATATTTT; CDR3 protein: CASRLTGVSSGNTIYF
J gene: TRBJ2-2; D gene: TRBD2; V gene: TRBV28; clone size: once; CDR3 DNA: TGTGCCAGCGGGTTTAACGGGGGACTAATCACCGGGGAGCTGTTTTTT; CDR3 protein: CASGFNGGLITGELFF
J gene: TRBJ2-2; D gene: TRBD1; V gene: TRBV10-3; clone size: -; CDR3 DNA: TGTGCCATCAGATCTGGACAGGGTGTGTTCCCCGGGGAGCTGTTTTTT; CDR3 protein: CAIRSGQGVFPGELFF
J gene: TRBJ2-2; D gene: TRBD1; V gene: TRBV28; clone size: -; CDR3 DNA: TGTGCCAGCAGACTACAGGGGGCCGGGGAGCTGTTTTTT; CDR3 protein: CASRLQGAGELFF
J gene: TRBJ2-7; D gene: -; V gene: TRBV5-6; clone size: -; CDR3 DNA: TGTGCCAGCAGCTACCGACAGCGCCCCTACGAGCAGTACTTC; CDR3 protein: CASSYRQRPYEQYF
J gene: TRBJ2-7; D gene: TRBD1; V gene: TRBV19; clone size: -; CDR3 DNA: TGTGCCAGTAGTCCCGGGACAGGGGGCTACGAGCAGTACTTC; CDR3 protein: CASSPGTGGYEQYF
J gene: TRBJ1-1; D gene: -; V gene: TRBV7-9; clone size: -; CDR3 DNA: TGTGCCAGCAGCTTTCTGGGACTTTTTCATGGGACTGAAGCTTTCTTT; CDR3 protein: CASSFLGLFHGTEAFF
J gene: TRBJ2-5; D gene: TRBD2; V gene: TRBV10-3; clone size: once; CDR3 DNA: TGTGCCATCAGTGGGACTAGCCGTGGGGAGACCCAGTACTTC; CDR3 protein: CAISGTSRGETQYF
J gene: TRBJ2-6; D gene: TRBD2; V gene: TRBV7-3; clone size: few; CDR3 DNA: TGTGCCAGCAGCTTAGTAGCGGGGGGCTCCCTCTCTGGGGCCAACGGCCTGACTTTC; CDR3 protein: CASSLVAGGSLSGANGLTF
J gene: TRBJ1-6; D gene: TRBD1; V gene: TRBV19; clone size: few; CDR3 DNA: TGTGCCAGTAAGGAAGTTGGGGACAGTTATAATTCACCCCTCCACTTT; CDR3 protein: CASKEVGDSYNSPLHF
J gene: TRBJ2-7; D gene: -; V gene: TRBV18; clone size: -; CDR3 DNA: TGTGCCAGCTCACTCAGCCGGGACTACGAGCAGTACTTC; CDR3 protein: CASSLSRDYEQYF
J gene: TRBJ2-3; D gene: TRBD1; V gene: TRBV19; clone size: -; CDR3 DNA: TGTGCCAGTAGTACAAGACAGGGGGCCCTTAGCACAGATACGCAGTATTTT; CDR3 protein: CASSTRQGALSTDTQYF
J gene: TRBJ2-6; D gene: -; V gene: TRBV7-9; clone size: -; CDR3 DNA: TGTGCCAGCAGCCCCTGGGGGGTAGGGGGGGCCAACGTCCTGACTTTC; CDR3 protein: CASSPWGVGGANVLTF
J gene: TRBJ2-5; D gene: -; V gene: TRBV30; clone size: once; CDR3 DNA: TGTGCCTGGAGCAAGGCAGGGGCGGGGGCCCAGTACTTC; CDR3 protein: CAWSKAGAGAQYF
J gene: TRBJ1-6; D gene: TRBD1; V gene: TRBV5-6; clone size: -; CDR3 DNA: TGTGCCAGCAGCCAAGGGACAGGGGGTTTCCGAACCCATAATTCACCCCTCCACTTT; CDR3 protein: CASSQGTGGFRTHNSPLHF